The present TCR beta chain was sequenced within a study of response to subunit inactivated influenza vaccine. This clonotype was counted many times. The antigen remains unidentified. V lost 6 bases and J 2 bases, leaving 7 bases between the germline ends. Germline-derived CDR1 and CDR2 are MNHEY and SVGEGT. The length of the CDR3 is 12 residues. The study, taken as a whole, reports: Each seasonal influenza vaccination recruits few new T cells, the authors suggested.

TCRdb reprocessed the RT-PCR reads with MiXCR, giving one entry per CDR3 protein. The table has about 520,000 distinct CDR3 sequences, more than 7% seen once. The rearrangement links TRBV6-2 or TRBV6-3 to TRBJ1-2; D not resolved. Material: PBMCs from blood, obtained about 24 months after vaccination. The receptor's source is a man aged 50 to 75 who received an inactivated influenza vaccine. CDR3 sequence (DNA): TGTGCCAGCAGACCGATGAACTATGGCTACACCTTC. Translating gives CASRPMNYGYTF.